The clone carrying this TCR beta chain was recorded at least ten times. The entry originates in a study of T cells in Graves' hyperthyroidism and ophthalmopathy. Study-wide background: Before treatment of any kind, peripheral blood was taken at initial diagnosis.

Subjects aged 18 to 65 presented with newly diagnosed hyperthyroidism of less than 2 months' duration. What was amplified from RNA transcripts were TCR beta CDR3 regions. A first-round RT-PCR of the TCR CDR3 used the HTBI primer set. Via MiXCR, TCRdb re-called the multiplex PCR reads, giving one row per CDR3 protein. The table lists about 110,000 distinct CDR3 sequences, about a sixth of them singletons. The CDR3 has 15 amino acids. Germline-derived CDR1 and CDR2 are SGHTA and FQGTGA. Trimming removed 1 base from V and 5 bases from J, with 11 bases in between. Source material: blood. The TCR comes from a woman aged 50 to 60 with Graves' hyperthyroidism. This rearrangement joins TRBV7-3 to TRBJ2-2, with a tentative D call TRBD2 (5 bases). The CDR3: CASSLSGSGTGELFF. In nucleotides, the CDR3 is TGTGCCAGCAGCTTAAGTGGGAGTGGGACCGGGGAGCTGTTTTTT.